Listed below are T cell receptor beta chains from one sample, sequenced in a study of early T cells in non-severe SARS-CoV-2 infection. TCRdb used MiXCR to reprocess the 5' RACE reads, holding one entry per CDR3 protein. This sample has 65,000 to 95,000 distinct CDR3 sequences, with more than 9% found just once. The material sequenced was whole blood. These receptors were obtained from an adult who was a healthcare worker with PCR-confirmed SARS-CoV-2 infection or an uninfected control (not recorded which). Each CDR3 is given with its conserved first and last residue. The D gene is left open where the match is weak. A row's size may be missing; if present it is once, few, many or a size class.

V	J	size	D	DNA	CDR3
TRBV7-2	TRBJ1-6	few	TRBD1	TGTGCCAGCAGCTTACAGGGGGCGAATTCACCCCTCCACTTT	CASSLQGANSPLHF
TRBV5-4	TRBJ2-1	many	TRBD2	TGTGCCAGCAGGCCCGGGACTAGCGGGCTCAATGAGCAGTTCTTC	CASRPGTSGLNEQFF
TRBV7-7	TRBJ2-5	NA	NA	TGTGCCAGCAGCTTAGTAGGGCAGGCCCAAGAGACCCAGTACTTC	CASSLVGQAQETQYF
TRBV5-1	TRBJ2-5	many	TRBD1	TGCGCCAGCAGCCCGACAGGGCAAGAGACCCAGTACTTC	CASSPTGQETQYF
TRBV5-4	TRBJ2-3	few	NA	TGTGCCAGCAGCTTGGCGGTGCGGGATACGCAGTATTTT	CASSLAVRDTQYF
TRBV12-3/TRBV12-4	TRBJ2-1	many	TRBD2	TGTGCCAGCATCCCACTAGCGGGCTCCTACAATGAGCAGTTCTTC	CASIPLAGSYNEQFF
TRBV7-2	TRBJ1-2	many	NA	TGTGCCAGCAGCTTAGGGCCCCCCTTCATAGTTGGCTACACCTTC	CASSLGPPFIVGYTF
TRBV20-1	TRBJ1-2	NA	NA	TGCAGTGCTAGCCGGGGGAGTGCTGGCTACACCTTC	CSASRGSAGYTF
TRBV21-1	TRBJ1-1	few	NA	TGTGCCAGCAGCACCGAAGAGGGCCTGAACACTGAAGCTTTCTTT	CASSTEEGLNTEAFF
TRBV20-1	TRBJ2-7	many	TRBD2	TGCAGTGCTAGATTCCTAGCGGGAAATCCCGAGCAGTACTTC	CSARFLAGNPEQYF
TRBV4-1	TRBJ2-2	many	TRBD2	TGCGCCAGCAGCCAAGATAGCGGGAGGTCCCCCGGGGAGCTGTTTTTT	CASSQDSGRSPGELFF
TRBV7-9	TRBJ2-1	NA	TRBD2	TGTGCCAGCAGTCCTAGCGGGAGGGCCTACAATGAGCAGTTCTTC	CASSPSGRAYNEQFF
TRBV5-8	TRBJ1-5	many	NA	TGTGCCAGCAGCTTGGGGGCCGGTCAGCCCCAGCATTTT	CASSLGAGQPQHF
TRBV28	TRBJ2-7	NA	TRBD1	TGTGCCAGCAGTTTAGCGGACAGGGTGGGTAACGAGCAGTACTTC	CASSLADRVGNEQYF
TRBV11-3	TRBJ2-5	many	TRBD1	TGTGCCAGCAGCTCTCGACAGGGGGCGACCCAGTACTTC	CASSSRQGATQYF
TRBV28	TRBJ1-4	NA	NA	TGTGCCAGCAGTTGGACAGCCGCAACTAATGAAAAACTGTTTTTT	CASSWTAATNEKLFF
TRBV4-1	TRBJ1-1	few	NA	TGCGCCAGCAGCCAAGAAAAACGATGGGGGACCACTGAAGCTTTCTTT	CASSQEKRWGTTEAFF
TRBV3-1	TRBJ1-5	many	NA	TGTGCCAGCAGCCAGGACCCGGGACGACAGCCCCAGCATTTT	CASSQDPGRQPQHF
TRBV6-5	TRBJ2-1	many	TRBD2	TGTGCCAGCAGTTCCGCAGGGACTAGCGGGGCCCAACATCAGTTCTTC	CASSSAGTSGAQHQFF
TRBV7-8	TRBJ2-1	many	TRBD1	TGTGCCAGCAGCCTGGACAGGTCCATGCTAATCGACAATGAGCAGTTCTTC	CASSLDRSMLIDNEQFF
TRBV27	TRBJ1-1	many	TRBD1	TGTGCCAGCAGTTTAGGTACAGGGGGGAACACTGAAGCTTTCTTT	CASSLGTGGNTEAFF
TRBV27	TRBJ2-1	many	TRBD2	TGTGCCAGCAGTTTGCCCACCCTTGGACTAGCGGGAGTGTCTGAGCAGTTCTTC	CASSLPTLGLAGVSEQFF
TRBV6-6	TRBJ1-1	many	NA	TGTGCCAGCAGTTACCCAGCGGTTGGCACTGAAGCTTTCTTT	CASSYPAVGTEAFF
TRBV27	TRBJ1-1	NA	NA	TGTGCCAGCAGTTTATTGGGGGTAAGGATGAACACTGAAGCTTTCTTT	CASSLLGVRMNTEAFF
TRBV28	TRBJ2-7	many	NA	TGTGCAGCAACGGGGCAGGACTACGAGCAGTACTTC	CAATGQDYEQYF
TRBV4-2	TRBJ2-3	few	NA	TGTGCCAGCAGCCCTACGGCAGGGGTCATCACAGATACGCAGTATTTT	CASSPTAGVITDTQYF
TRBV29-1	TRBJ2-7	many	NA	TGCAGCTCGAGGGACACCTCCTTGAGTGAGCAGTACTTC	CSSRDTSLSEQYF
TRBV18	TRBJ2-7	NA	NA	TGTGCCAGCTCACTCAACGCAGGGTTGGACGAGCATTACTTC	CASSLNAGLDEHYF
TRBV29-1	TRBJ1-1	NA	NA	TGCAGCGTCCTCGCCCTGAACACTGAAGCTTTCTTT	CSVLALNTEAFF
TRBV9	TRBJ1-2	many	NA	TGTGCCAGCAGCCCCGTCGCCGGGGCCGACGGCTACACCTTC	CASSPVAGADGYTF
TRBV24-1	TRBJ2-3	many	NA	TGTGCCACCAGTGATTTGGAGTTCGGAGGCACAGATACGCAGTATTTT	CATSDLEFGGTDTQYF
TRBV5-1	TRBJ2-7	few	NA	TGCGCCAGCAGACAAAAGGACTCGACGGCCTACGAGCAGTACTTC	CASRQKDSTAYEQYF
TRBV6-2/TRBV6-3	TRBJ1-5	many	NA	TGTGCCAGCAGGCTTCTAGGGTACCCGGGACAAGATAGCAATCAGCCCCAGCATTTT	CASRLLGYPGQDSNQPQHF
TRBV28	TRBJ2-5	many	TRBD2	TGTGCCAGCAGTTTATCAGGAGCGGGAGTAGTGGAGACCCAGTACTTC	CASSLSGAGVVETQYF
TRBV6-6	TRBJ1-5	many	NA	TGTGCCAGCAGTTACTCGTGGGGCCGAGCTCGCGGCAATCAGCCCCAGCATTTT	CASSYSWGRARGNQPQHF
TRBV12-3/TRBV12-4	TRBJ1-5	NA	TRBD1	TGTGCCAGCAGTTTAGAGACAGGGGGCCATCAGCCCCAGCATTTT	CASSLETGGHQPQHF
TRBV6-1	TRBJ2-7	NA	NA	TGTGCCAGCAGTGGGGTTGGACTTCCCTACGAGCAGTACTTC	CASSGVGLPYEQYF
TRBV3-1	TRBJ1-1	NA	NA	TGTGCCAGCAGTTCTGGACCGAGCACTGAAGCTTTCTTT	CASSSGPSTEAFF
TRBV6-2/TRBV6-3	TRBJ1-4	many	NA	TGTGCCAGCAGTTACGCTGCGAACGGGGCTGAAAAACTGTTTTTT	CASSYAANGAEKLFF
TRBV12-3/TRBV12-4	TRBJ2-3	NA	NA	TGTGCCAGCTGCACTTTTGGCACAGATACGCAGTATTTT	CASCTFGTDTQYF
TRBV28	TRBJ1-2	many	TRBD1	TGTGCCAGCAGTTCCCCGTGGAGGGGACAGGGTGGCTACACCTTC	CASSSPWRGQGGYTF
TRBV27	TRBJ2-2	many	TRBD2	TGTGCCAGCACCCCAGGAGCGGGAATCAAGGCCGGGGAGCTGTTTTTT	CASTPGAGIKAGELFF
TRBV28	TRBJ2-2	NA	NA	TGTGCCAGCAGTCAGGGGAGTGACACCGGGGAGCTGTTTTTT	CASSQGSDTGELFF
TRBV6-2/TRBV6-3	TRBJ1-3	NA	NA	TGTGCCAGCAGAGATGGGACTAGGGCTGGAAACACCATATATTTT	CASRDGTRAGNTIYF
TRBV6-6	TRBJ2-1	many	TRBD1	TGTGCCAGCAGTCCCAGACGACAACAGGGGGAGCAGTTCTTC	CASSPRRQQGEQFF
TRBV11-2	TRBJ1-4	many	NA	TGTGCCAGCAGCTTAGGACAGACGAATGAAAAACTGTTTTTT	CASSLGQTNEKLFF
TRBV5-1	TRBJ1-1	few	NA	TGCGCCAGCAGGGGTCCAGGGTTGGACACTGAAGCTTTCTTT	CASRGPGLDTEAFF
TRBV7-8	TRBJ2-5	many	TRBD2	TGTGCCAGCACCCAAGGCGGGAGGGTCCTTGGGGAGACCCAGTACTTC	CASTQGGRVLGETQYF
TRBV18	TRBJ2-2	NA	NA	TGTGCCAGCTCTCCCGGGACACCCATCACCGGGGAGCTGTTTTTT	CASSPGTPITGELFF